This TCR beta chain is from a study of blood T cell repertoires in COVID-19. Study details: Acute-phase and convalescent COVID-19 samples originated in the United States, Italy and Spain. The cDNA or gDNA used as material had been derived from T cells, B-cell-depleted T cells, or PBMCs.

Authors' analysis steps: From reference gene primer amplification, estimates of nucleated cell counts were derived. Sequencing was performed with immunoSEQ multiplex PCR; in TCRdb, only in-frame clones are kept and a portion is missing. V and J calls and clone size follow that table, whereas D and trimming were derived from the DNA. The repertoire holds about 170,000 clones, with roughly 83% as singletons. CDR1 is MNHEY, CDR2 SVGAGI, per germline. Unmatched junction bases numbered 7, after V lost 11 bases and J lost 1 base. This CDR3 contains 14 residues. The source of this sequence is a woman aged 55-75 years with acute or convalescent COVID-19. The chain couples TRBV6-5 to TRBJ2-3; 9 nucleotides align to TRBD1. The sequenced sample consisted of peripheral blood. CDR3: CASTRDRGTDTQYF. In DNA form, the CDR3 reads TGTGCCTCGACCCGGGACAGGGGCACAGATACGCAGTATTTT.